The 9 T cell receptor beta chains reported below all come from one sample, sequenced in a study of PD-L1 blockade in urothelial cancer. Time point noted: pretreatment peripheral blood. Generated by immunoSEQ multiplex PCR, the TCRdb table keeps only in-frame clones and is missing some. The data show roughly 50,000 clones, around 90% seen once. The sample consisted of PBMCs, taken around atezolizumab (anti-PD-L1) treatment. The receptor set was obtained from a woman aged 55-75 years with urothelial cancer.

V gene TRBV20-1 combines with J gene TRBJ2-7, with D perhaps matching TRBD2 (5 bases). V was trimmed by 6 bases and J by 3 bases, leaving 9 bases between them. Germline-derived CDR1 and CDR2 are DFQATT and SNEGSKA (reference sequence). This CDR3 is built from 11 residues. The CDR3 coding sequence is TGCAGTGCGGACTCTAACTACGAGCAGTACTTC. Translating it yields CSADSNYEQYF.

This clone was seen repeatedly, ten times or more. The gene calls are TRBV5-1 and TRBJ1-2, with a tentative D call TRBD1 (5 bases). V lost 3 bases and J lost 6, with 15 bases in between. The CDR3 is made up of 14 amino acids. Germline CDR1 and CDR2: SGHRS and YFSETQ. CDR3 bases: TGCGCCAGCAGCTCGACTCAGGGTGAGAATGGCTACACCTTC. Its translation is CASSSTQGENGYTF.

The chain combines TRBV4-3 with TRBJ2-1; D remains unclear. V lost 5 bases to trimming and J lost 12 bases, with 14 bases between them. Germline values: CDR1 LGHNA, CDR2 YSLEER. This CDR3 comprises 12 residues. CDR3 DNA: TGCGCCAGCAGCTCAAAGTCGCGTCGGCAGTTCTTC. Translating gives CASSSKSRRQFF.

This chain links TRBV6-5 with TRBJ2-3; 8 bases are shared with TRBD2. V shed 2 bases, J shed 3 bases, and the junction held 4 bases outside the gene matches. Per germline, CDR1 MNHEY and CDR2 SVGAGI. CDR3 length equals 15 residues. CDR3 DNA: TGTGCCAGCAGTTACCGAGCGGGAGCTACAGATACGCAGTATTTT. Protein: CASSYRAGATDTQYF.

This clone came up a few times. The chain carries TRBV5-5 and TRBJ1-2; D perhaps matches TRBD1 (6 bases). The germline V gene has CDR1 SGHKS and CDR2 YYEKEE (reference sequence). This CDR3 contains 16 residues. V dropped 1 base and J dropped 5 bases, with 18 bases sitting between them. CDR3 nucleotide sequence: TGTGCCAGCAGCTTGTGGGGGCAGTGGCTGGGGTATGGCTACACCTTC. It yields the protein CASSLWGQWLGYGYTF.

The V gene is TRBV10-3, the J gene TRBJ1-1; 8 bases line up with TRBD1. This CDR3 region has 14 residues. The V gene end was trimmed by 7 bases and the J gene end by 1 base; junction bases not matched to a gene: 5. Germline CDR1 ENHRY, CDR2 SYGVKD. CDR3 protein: CAITLTGANTEAFF. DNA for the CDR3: TGTGCCATCACCTTGACAGGGGCGAACACTGAAGCTTTCTTT.

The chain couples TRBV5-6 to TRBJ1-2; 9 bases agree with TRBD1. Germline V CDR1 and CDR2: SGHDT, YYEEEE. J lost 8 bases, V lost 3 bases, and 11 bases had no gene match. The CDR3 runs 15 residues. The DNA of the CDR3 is TGTGCCAGCAGCTATCCGGGACAGGGATCTGACGGCTACACCTTC. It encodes CASSYPGQGSDGYTF.

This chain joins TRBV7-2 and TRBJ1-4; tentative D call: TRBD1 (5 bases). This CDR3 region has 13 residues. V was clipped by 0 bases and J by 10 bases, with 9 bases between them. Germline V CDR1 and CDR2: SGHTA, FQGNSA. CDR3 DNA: TGTGCCAGCAGCTTAGCGCGAAGGGGAAAACTGTTTTTT. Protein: CASSLARRGKLFF.

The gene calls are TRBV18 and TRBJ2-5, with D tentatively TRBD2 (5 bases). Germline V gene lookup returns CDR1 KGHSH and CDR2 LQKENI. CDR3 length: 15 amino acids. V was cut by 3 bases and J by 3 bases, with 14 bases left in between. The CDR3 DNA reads TGTGCCAGCTCACCCCTAGGGAGCGGTGAAGAGACCCAGTACTTC. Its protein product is CASSPLGSGEETQYF.